The present entry profiles one T cell receptor beta chain with its context. One junction end does not reproduce the germline sequence, and a read error may be involved. Authors' processing steps: Reference gene primer amplification in the assay estimated nucleated cell counts. This table comes from immunoSEQ multiplex PCR, and its TCRdb copy is limited to in-frame clones, with some not included. For V, J and clone size, that table is used; D and trimming come from the DNA. This sample has about 110,000 clones, with 76% found just once. The sample comes from a study of blood T cell repertoires in COVID-19. In the study overall: Nucleic acid was either cDNA or gDNA, and it came from T cells, B-cell-depleted T cells, or PBMCs.

CDR1 is GTSNPN and CDR2 is SVGIG in the germline V gene (reference sequence). The CDR3 has 13 residues. The rearrangement links TRBV30 to TRBJ2-5, with TRBD2 as a possible D gene (7 bases). The source is a woman of 80 years or more with acute or convalescent COVID-19. Material: peripheral blood. In DNA form, the CDR3 reads TGTGCCTGGGCCTGGGGGGGCAGTGAGACTCAGTACTTC. This gives the protein CAWAWGGSETQYF.